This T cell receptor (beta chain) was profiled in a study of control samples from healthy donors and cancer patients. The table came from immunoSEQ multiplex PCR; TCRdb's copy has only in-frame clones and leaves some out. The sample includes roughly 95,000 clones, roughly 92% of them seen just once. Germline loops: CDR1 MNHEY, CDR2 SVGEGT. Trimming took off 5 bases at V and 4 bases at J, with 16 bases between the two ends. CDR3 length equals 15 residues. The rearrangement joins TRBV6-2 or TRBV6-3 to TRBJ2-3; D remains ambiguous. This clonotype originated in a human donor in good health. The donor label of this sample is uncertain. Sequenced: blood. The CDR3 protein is CASSTGGSLADTQYF. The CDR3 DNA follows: TGTGCCAGCAGTACCGGTGGTAGTTTAGCAGATACGCAGTATTTT.